Listed below are T cell receptor beta chains from one sample, sequenced in a study of identical twins. TCRdb reanalysed the 5' RACE reads using MiXCR and keeps one entry per CDR3 protein. Seen here are some 1,700,000 distinct CDR3 sequences, under 35% observed once, and the top ten hold about 0.27%. The source material was cord blood. These receptors all come from a newborn girl in good health. CDR3s include the opening cysteine and the closing phenylalanine or tryptophan. D genes are given only for firm matches. Size tells how often a clone was seen (once, few, many) or the class of an expanded clone, and some rows leave it out.

V: TRBV3-1
J: TRBJ2-5
size: many
D: NA
DNA: TGTGCCAGCAGCCGGAGGACGCATCAAGAGACCCAGTACTTC
CDR3: CASSRRTHQETQYF

V: TRBV20-1
J: TRBJ1-2
size: NA
D: TRBD1
DNA: TGCAGTGCTAGAGACATTGAGACAGGGCGCTATGGCTACACCTTC
CDR3: CSARDIETGRYGYTF

V: TRBV5-1
J: TRBJ2-5
size: few
D: NA
DNA: TGCGCCAGCAGCTTCCCCACTAGCCGAGAGACCCAGTACTTC
CDR3: CASSFPTSRETQYF

V: TRBV29-1
J: TRBJ1-1
size: NA
D: NA
DNA: TGCAGCGGGGCCGGGCCCCCAAACACTGAAGCTTTCTTT
CDR3: CSGAGPPNTEAFF

V: TRBV20-1
J: TRBJ2-7
size: once
D: NA
DNA: TGCAGTGCTAACCGGGCCCTCGGAAATGAGCAGTACTTC
CDR3: CSANRALGNEQYF

V: TRBV5-4
J: TRBJ1-2
size: NA
D: TRBD1
DNA: TGTGCCAGCAGCACCGGACAGGGACGGGCCTATGGCTACACCTTC
CDR3: CASSTGQGRAYGYTF

V: TRBV20-1
J: TRBJ1-4
size: few
D: NA
DNA: TGCAGTGCCAAACCCAGGGGCACGGGGATTGAAAAACTGTTTTTT
CDR3: CSAKPRGTGIEKLFF

V: TRBV18
J: TRBJ1-1
size: NA
D: NA
DNA: TGTGCCAGCTCACCACGGGCAACAGGGAACACTGAAGCTTTCTTT
CDR3: CASSPRATGNTEAFF

V: TRBV13
J: TRBJ2-4
size: few
D: TRBD1
DNA: TGTGCCAGCAGCCAGACAGGGGGCTGGGAAAACATTCAGTACTTC
CDR3: CASSQTGGWENIQYF

V: TRBV7-8
J: TRBJ2-7
size: once
D: NA
DNA: TGTGCCAGCAGCTTAGTATGGAGTCTCTACAATGAGCAGTACTTC
CDR3: CASSLVWSLYNEQYF

V: TRBV18
J: TRBJ2-3
size: NA
D: NA
DNA: TGTGCCAGCTCACCCGGGAGCTTGGTCACAGATACGCAGTATTTT
CDR3: CASSPGSLVTDTQYF

V: TRBV3-1
J: TRBJ2-1
size: NA
D: NA
DNA: TGTGCCAGCAGCCAGGGGACAATTGGTGAGCAGTTCTTC
CDR3: CASSQGTIGEQFF

V: TRBV12-3/TRBV12-4
J: TRBJ1-2
size: few
D: NA
DNA: TGTGCCAGCAGTCCCCGGGACCCCCCGGCTAACTATGGCTACACCTTC
CDR3: CASSPRDPPANYGYTF

V: TRBV29-1
J: TRBJ2-3
size: many
D: NA
DNA: TGCAGCGTTGACCTAGGGACTGGCACAGATACGCAGTATTTT
CDR3: CSVDLGTGTDTQYF

V: TRBV6-6
J: TRBJ2-7
size: few
D: TRBD1
DNA: TGTGCCAGCAGGGGGACAGTAAGTTCCTACGAGCAGTACTTC
CDR3: CASRGTVSSYEQYF

V: TRBV6-5
J: TRBJ2-7
size: many
D: NA
DNA: TGTGCCAGCAGTTACCCAGGACAGTACAGGTACTTC
CDR3: CASSYPGQYRYF

V: TRBV27
J: TRBJ2-3
size: NA
D: NA
DNA: TGTGCCAGCAGGAAGGGACTCCACACAGATACGCAGTATTTT
CDR3: CASRKGLHTDTQYF

V: TRBV7-2
J: TRBJ2-7
size: once
D: TRBD2
DNA: TGTGCCAGCAGCTTATGGACTAGCGGGATCCACGAGGAGTACTTC
CDR3: CASSLWTSGIHEEYF

V: TRBV7-2
J: TRBJ1-2
size: few
D: TRBD1
DNA: TGTGCCAGCAGCCCACAGGGACAGGGATGGGGCTACACCTTC
CDR3: CASSPQGQGWGYTF

V: TRBV5-1
J: TRBJ2-4
size: NA
D: NA
DNA: TGCGCCAGCAGCTTGTCCGGGGGGCGCTTCTCTTGGGAGCAGTACTTC
CDR3: CASSLSGGRFSWEQYF

V: TRBV20-1
J: TRBJ2-3
size: few
D: NA
DNA: TGCAGTGCATGTAGGACGGCGGCCTGCACAGATACGCAGTATTTT
CDR3: CSACRTAACTDTQYF

V: TRBV7-2
J: TRBJ2-7
size: few
D: TRBD2
DNA: TGTGCCAGCCGCGGGCTCGGGACTAGCGCCTACGAGCAGTACTTC
CDR3: CASRGLGTSAYEQYF

V: TRBV6-7
J: TRBJ2-3
size: NA
D: TRBD2
DNA: TGTGCCAGCAGTGATCCAGTAAGCCAGCGGGACACAGATACGCAGTATTTT
CDR3: CASSDPVSQRDTDTQYF

V: TRBV9
J: TRBJ2-3
size: many
D: NA
DNA: TGTGCCAGCAGCGCAGGGCGGGCAGATACGCAGTATTTT
CDR3: CASSAGRADTQYF

V: TRBV10-3
J: TRBJ1-5
size: NA
D: TRBD1
DNA: TGTGCCATCAGTGAGGGCAGGGGGCTCAATCAGCCCCAGCATTTT
CDR3: CAISEGRGLNQPQHF

V: TRBV5-1
J: TRBJ2-7
size: NA
D: TRBD2
DNA: TGCGCCAGCAGCACCGGACTAGCCCCGAGCTCCTACGAGCAGTACTTC
CDR3: CASSTGLAPSSYEQYF

V: TRBV7-9
J: TRBJ1-4
size: NA
D: TRBD1
DNA: TGTACCAGCAGCTTCGGACAGGGTGCTGAAAAACTGTTTTTT
CDR3: CTSSFGQGAEKLFF

V: TRBV3-1
J: TRBJ2-1
size: NA
D: TRBD2
DNA: TGTGCCAGCAGCCCAAAGAGCGGGGGGGCACACAATGAGCAGTTCTTC
CDR3: CASSPKSGGAHNEQFF

V: TRBV4-2
J: TRBJ2-5
size: few
D: NA
DNA: TGTGCCAGCAGCCAAGAAGGGGGACCCCAAGAGACCCAGTACTTC
CDR3: CASSQEGGPQETQYF

V: TRBV7-2
J: TRBJ1-1
size: NA
D: TRBD1
DNA: TGTGCCAGCAGCTCAGAGGGACAGGTGAGGAACACTGAAGCTTTCTTT
CDR3: CASSSEGQVRNTEAFF

V: TRBV28
J: TRBJ1-1
size: few
D: NA
DNA: TGTGCCAGTCTACCGGGACCGCTGAACACTGAAGCTTTCTTT
CDR3: CASLPGPLNTEAFF

V: TRBV9
J: TRBJ1-5
size: NA
D: NA
DNA: TGTGCCAGCAGCGTCGGGTTCTATAGCAATCAGCCCCAGCATTTT
CDR3: CASSVGFYSNQPQHF

V: TRBV11-2
J: TRBJ2-1
size: NA
D: NA
DNA: TGTGCCAGCAGCTCCTGGGGGCGGGAGAATGAGCAGTTCTTC
CDR3: CASSSWGRENEQFF

V: TRBV6-2/TRBV6-3
J: TRBJ1-1
size: NA
D: TRBD1
DNA: TGTGCCAGCAGTTACCCCAGGACAGGCAGCACTGAAGCTTTCTTT
CDR3: CASSYPRTGSTEAFF

V: TRBV11-2
J: TRBJ2-3
size: few
D: NA
DNA: TGTGCCAGCAGCGCTCACGGGGATACGCAGTATTTT
CDR3: CASSAHGDTQYF

V: TRBV7-9
J: TRBJ2-4
size: few
D: TRBD1
DNA: TGTGCCAGCAGCTTAAGTGCTGGGACAGGGGTGACTGAGGGTGGAAACATTCAGTACTTC
CDR3: CASSLSAGTGVTEGGNIQYF

V: TRBV7-9
J: TRBJ2-7
size: NA
D: NA
DNA: TGTGCCAGCAGCTTGGGCCGGACTCGGACCGACGAGCAGTACTTC
CDR3: CASSLGRTRTDEQYF

V: TRBV7-2
J: TRBJ2-7
size: NA
D: TRBD2
DNA: TGTGCCAGCAGCGCGGGACTAGCCAATGAGCAGTACTTC
CDR3: CASSAGLANEQYF

V: TRBV27
J: TRBJ2-3
size: NA
D: TRBD2
DNA: TGTGCCAGCAGTTTACGCCGGGGGGTGACGCAGTATTTT
CDR3: CASSLRRGVTQYF

V: TRBV6-6
J: TRBJ2-7
size: few
D: NA
DNA: TGTGCCAGCAGTTACGGTAGCGGCAACGAGCAGTACTTC
CDR3: CASSYGSGNEQYF

V: TRBV5-1
J: TRBJ2-5
size: NA
D: TRBD2
DNA: TGCGCCAGCAGCCCGTTGACTAGCGGGGGACGAGAGACCCAGTACTTC
CDR3: CASSPLTSGGRETQYF

V: TRBV10-3
J: TRBJ1-1
size: few
D: TRBD1
DNA: TGTGCCATCACGGGGACAGGGTTGAACACTGAAGCTTTCTTT
CDR3: CAITGTGLNTEAFF

V: TRBV4-2
J: TRBJ2-4
size: NA
D: TRBD2
DNA: TGTGCCAGCAGCCAAGAGGGACTAGCGGGGGGGCGTAGCCAAAACATTCAGTACTTC
CDR3: CASSQEGLAGGRSQNIQYF

V: TRBV4-1
J: TRBJ2-7
size: NA
D: TRBD1
DNA: TGCGCCAGCAGCCAACCCGCAGACAGGGTAACCTACAATGAGCAGTACTTC
CDR3: CASSQPADRVTYNEQYF

V: TRBV28
J: TRBJ1-1
size: NA
D: NA
DNA: TGTGCCAGCGGATCCCGGCCTCTGGGGAACACTGAAGCTTTCTTT
CDR3: CASGSRPLGNTEAFF

V: TRBV20-1
J: TRBJ1-2
size: few
D: NA
DNA: TGCAGTGCTCAATACTACAGGAGTAACTATGGCTACACCTTC
CDR3: CSAQYYRSNYGYTF

V: TRBV5-1
J: TRBJ2-3
size: NA
D: TRBD1
DNA: TGCGCCAGCAGCTGGGCCAGACAGGGAGCAGATACGCAGTATTTT
CDR3: CASSWARQGADTQYF

V: TRBV10-3
J: TRBJ1-5
size: NA
D: TRBD1
DNA: TGTGCCTCCCGAGGGGACAGGAGCTATAGCAATCAGCCCCAGCATTTT
CDR3: CASRGDRSYSNQPQHF

V: TRBV6-1
J: TRBJ2-1
size: NA
D: TRBD2
DNA: TGTGCCAGCAGACACGGGACTAGCGGGAGGGGGAGCTCCTACAATGAGCAGTTCTTC
CDR3: CASRHGTSGRGSSYNEQFF

V: TRBV10-2
J: TRBJ2-1
size: NA
D: NA
DNA: TGCGCCAGCAGTGAGAGGGGGAACTACAATGAGCAGTTCTTC
CDR3: CASSERGNYNEQFF